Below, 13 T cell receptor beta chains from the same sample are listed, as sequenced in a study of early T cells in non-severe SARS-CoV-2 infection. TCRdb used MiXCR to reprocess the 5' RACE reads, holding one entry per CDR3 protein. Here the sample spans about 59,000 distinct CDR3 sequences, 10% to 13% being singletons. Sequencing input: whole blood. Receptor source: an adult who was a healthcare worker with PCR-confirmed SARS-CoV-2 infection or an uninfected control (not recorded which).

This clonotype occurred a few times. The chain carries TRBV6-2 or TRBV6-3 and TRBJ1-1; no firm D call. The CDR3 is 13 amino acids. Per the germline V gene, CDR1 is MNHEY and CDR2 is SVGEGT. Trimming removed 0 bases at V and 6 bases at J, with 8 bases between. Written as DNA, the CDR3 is TGTGCCAGCAGTTACTCGATTCGGCCTGAAGCTTTCTTT. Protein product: CASSYSIRPEAFF.

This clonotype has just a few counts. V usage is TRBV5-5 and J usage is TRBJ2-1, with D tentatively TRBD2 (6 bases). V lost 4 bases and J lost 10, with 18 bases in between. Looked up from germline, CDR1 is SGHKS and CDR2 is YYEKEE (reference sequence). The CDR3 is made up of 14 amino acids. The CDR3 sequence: CASSPDYFSVEQFF. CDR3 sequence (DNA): TGTGCCAGCAGCCCGGACTACTTTTCTGTCGAGCAGTTCTTC.

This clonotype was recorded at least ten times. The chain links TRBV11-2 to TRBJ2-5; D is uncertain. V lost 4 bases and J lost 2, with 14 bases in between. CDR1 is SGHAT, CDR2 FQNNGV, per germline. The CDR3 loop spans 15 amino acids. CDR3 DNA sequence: TGTGCCAGCAGCTCCACACCGACCCTGCAAGAGACCCAGTACTTC. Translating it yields CASSSTPTLQETQYF. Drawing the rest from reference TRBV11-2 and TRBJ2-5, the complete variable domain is EAGVAQSPRYKIIEKRQSVAFWCNPISGHATLYWYQQILGQGPKLLIQFQNNGVVDDSQLPKDRFSAERLKGVDSTLKIQPAKLEDSAVYLCASSSTPTLQETQYFGPGTRLLVL.

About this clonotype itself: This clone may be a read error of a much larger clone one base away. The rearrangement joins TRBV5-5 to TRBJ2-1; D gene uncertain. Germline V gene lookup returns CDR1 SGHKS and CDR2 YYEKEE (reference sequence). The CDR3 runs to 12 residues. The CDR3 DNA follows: TGTGTCAGCAGCTGGTCGCCCGGGGAGCAGTTCTTC. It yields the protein CVSSWSPGEQFF.

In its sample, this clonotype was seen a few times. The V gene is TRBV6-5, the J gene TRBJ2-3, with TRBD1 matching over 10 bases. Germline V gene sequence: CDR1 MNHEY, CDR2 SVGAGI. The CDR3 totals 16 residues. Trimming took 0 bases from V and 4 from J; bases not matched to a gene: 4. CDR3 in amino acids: CASSYSTGGGADTQYF. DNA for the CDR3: TGTGCCAGCAGTTACTCGACAGGGGGCGGCGCAGATACGCAGTATTTT.

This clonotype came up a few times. The CDR3 coding sequence is TGTGCCAGCAGTTACTTCCCCCAGGGGACCTACGAGCAGTACTTC. Encoded protein: CASSYFPQGTYEQYF. This sequence joins TRBV6-6 and TRBJ2-7, with D perhaps TRBD1 (6 bases). This CDR3 has 15 amino acids. V lost 1 base to trimming and J lost 2 bases, with 12 bases between them. Per germline, CDR1 MNHNY and CDR2 SVGAGI (reference sequence).

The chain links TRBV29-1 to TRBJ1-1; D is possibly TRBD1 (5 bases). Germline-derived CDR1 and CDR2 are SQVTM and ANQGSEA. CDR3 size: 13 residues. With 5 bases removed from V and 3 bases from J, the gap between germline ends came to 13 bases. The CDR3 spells CSVIPRGDTEAFF. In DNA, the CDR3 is TGCAGCGTTATCCCAAGGGGAGACACTGAAGCTTTCTTT.

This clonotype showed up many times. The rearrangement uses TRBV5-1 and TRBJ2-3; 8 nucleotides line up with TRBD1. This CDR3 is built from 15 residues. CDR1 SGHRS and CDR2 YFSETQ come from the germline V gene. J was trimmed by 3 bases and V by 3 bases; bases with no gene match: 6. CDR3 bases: TGCGCCAGCAGCTATGGACAGGGAGTAACAGATACGCAGTATTTT. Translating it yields CASSYGQGVTDTQYF.

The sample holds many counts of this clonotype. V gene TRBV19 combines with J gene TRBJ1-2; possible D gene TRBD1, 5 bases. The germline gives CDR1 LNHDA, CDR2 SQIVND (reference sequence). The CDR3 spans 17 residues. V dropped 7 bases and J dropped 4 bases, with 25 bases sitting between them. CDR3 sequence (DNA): TGTGCCAGTACCCGGCGGGGCAGTAGTAGCTCTTTCTATGGCTACACCTTC. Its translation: CASTRRGSSSSFYGYTF.

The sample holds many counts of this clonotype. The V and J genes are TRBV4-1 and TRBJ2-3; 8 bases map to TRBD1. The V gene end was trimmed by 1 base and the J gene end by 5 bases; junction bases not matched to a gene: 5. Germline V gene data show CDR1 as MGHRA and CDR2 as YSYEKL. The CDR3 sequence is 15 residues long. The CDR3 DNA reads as TGCGCCAGCAGCCAAGGCAGGGGGCATCAAGATACGCAGTATTTT. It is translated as CASSQGRGHQDTQYF.

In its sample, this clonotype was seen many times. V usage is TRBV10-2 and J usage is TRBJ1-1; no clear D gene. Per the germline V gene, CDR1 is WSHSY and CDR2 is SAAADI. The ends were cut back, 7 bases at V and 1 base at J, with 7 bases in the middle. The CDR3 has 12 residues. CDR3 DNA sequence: TGCGCCAGCATGTCGGGGAACACTGAAGCTTTCTTT. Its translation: CASMSGNTEAFF.

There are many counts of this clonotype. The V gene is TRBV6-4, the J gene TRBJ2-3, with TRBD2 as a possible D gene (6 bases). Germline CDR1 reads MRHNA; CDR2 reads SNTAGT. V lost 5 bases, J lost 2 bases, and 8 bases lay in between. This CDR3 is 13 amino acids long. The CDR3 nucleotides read TGTGCCAGCAGTATAGCGGACACAGATACGCAGTATTTT. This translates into CASSIADTDTQYF.

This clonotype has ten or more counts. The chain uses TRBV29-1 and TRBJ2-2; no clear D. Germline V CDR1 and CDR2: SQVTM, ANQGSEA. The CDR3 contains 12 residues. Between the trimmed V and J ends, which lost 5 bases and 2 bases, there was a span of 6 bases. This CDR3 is CSVKVNTGELFF. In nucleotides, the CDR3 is TGCAGCGTTAAGGTTAACACCGGGGAGCTGTTTTTT.